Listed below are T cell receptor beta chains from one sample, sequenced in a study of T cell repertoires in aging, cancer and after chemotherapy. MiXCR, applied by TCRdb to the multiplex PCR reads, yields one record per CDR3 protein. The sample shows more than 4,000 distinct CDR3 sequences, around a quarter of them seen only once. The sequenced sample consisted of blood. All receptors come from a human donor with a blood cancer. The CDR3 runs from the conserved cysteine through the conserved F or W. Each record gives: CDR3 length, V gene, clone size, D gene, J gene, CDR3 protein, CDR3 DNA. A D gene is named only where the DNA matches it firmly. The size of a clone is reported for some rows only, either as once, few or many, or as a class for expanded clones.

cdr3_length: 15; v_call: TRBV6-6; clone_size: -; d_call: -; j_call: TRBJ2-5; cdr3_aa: CASSYTEMVGETQYF; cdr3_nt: TGTGCCAGCAGTTACACGGAGATGGTTGGGGAGACCCAGTACTTC
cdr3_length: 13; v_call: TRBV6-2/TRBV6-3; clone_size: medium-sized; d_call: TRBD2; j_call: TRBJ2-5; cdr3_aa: CASRDGGQETQYF; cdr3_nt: TGTGCCAGCAGGGACGGGGGGCAAGAGACCCAGTACTTC
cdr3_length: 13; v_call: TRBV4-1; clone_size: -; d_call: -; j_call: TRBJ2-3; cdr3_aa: CASSRLGTDTQYF; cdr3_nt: TGCGCCAGCAGCAGACTAGGCACAGATACGCAGTATTTT
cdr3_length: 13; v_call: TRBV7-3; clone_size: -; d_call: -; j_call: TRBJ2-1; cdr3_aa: CASSLGSYNEQFF; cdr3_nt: TGTGCCAGCAGCTTGGGTAGCTACAATGAGCAGTTCTTC
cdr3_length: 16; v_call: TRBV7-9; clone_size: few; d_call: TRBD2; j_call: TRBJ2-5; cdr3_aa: CASSSVAGGVAETQYF; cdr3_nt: TGTGCCAGCAGCTCGGTAGCGGGAGGAGTGGCAGAGACCCAGTACTTC
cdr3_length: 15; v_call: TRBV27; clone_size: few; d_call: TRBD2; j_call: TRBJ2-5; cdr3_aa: CATSLAGGPQETQYF; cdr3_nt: TGTGCCACCAGCCTAGCGGGAGGACCCCAAGAGACCCAGTACTTC
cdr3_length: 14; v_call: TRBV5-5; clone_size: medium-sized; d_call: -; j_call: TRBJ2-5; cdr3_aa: CASSLQSIRETQYF; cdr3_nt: TGTGCCAGCAGCTTGCAATCCATCCGAGAGACCCAGTACTTC
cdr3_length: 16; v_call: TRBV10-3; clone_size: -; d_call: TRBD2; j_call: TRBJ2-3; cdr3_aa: CAISDYSGRAGDTQYF; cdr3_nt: TGTGCCATCAGTGACTATAGCGGGAGGGCCGGAGATACGCAGTATTTT
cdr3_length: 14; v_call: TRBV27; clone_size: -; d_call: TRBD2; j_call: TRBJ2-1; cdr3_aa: CASSPLAGGYEQFF; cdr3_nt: TGTGCCAGCAGTCCATTAGCGGGAGGGTATGAGCAGTTCTTC
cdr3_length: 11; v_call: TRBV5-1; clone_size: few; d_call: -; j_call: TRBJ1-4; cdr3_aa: CASSQGEKLFF; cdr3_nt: TGCGCCAGCAGCCAGGGTGAAAAACTGTTTTTT
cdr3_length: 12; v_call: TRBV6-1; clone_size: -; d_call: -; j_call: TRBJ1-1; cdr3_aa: CASRWGYTEAFF; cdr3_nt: TGTGCCAGCAGGTGGGGGTACACTGAAGCTTTCTTT
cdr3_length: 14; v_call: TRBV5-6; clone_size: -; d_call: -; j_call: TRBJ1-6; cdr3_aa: CASSTDRMNSPLHF; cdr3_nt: TGTGCCAGCAGCACTGACAGAATGAATTCACCCCTCCACTTT
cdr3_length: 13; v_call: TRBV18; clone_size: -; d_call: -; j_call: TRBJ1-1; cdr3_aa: CASSADPKTEAFF; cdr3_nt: TGTGCCAGCTCGGCAGATCCTAAGACTGAAGCTTTCTTT
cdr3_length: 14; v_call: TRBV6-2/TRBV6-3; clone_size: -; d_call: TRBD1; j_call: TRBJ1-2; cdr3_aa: CASRPGTGPFGYTF; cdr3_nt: TGTGCCAGCAGACCCGGGACAGGGCCTTTTGGCTACACCTTC
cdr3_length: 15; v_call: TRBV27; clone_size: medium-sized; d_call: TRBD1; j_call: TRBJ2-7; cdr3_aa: CASRSTTGSSYEQYF; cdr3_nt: TGTGCCAGCAGGTCCACGACAGGGAGCTCCTACGAGCAGTACTTC